This T cell receptor beta chain was obtained from a study of CXCR3-negative and CXCR3-positive naive CD8 T cells. Turning to the study itself: Summed over all libraries, TRB reads came to some 130 million, with about 1.5 +/- 0.3 million per library. Study findings and constraints: Diversity ran similarly high across both naive subsets but far lower in memory CD8+ cells. The authors found comparable surface CD5 between naive subsets and inferred TCR strength from TRB CDR3 properties. Hydrophobicity was higher for TRB CDR3s found in CXCR3-positive naive cells than in CXCR3-negative naive cells. Within a donor, both naive subsets shared TRBV-TRBJ usage, unlike memory cells.

CDR3 length: 14 amino acids. Germline CDR1 SGDLS, CDR2 YYNGEE. On this clonotype itself: The antigen remains unidentified.

All TRB cDNA libraries came from 5' RACE performed with UMI labels. For each CDR3 protein, TCRdb gives one entry from its re-call of the 5' RACE reads, without DNA. The sample table sets out around 110,000 distinct CDR3 sequences. The sequencing sample was made of naive CXCR3+ CD8+ T cells from blood. The subset here: CD45RO-CCR7+CD27+CD95- naive CD8+ T cells expressing CXCR3 (TNR3+). This chain links TRBV9 with TRBJ2-3. This TCR came from a human donor in good health. Some clones in this sample may be carry-over from other donors' samples. CDR3 loop: CASSVGARTDTQYF. The full variable domain, rest sourced from reference TRBV9 and TRBJ2-3, is DSGVTQTPKHLITATGQRVTLRCSPRSGDLSVYWYQQSLDQGLQFLIQYYNGEERAKGNILERFSAQQFPDLHSELNLSSLELGDSALYFCASSVGARTDTQYFGPGTRLTVL.